The 23 T cell receptor beta chains below come from one sample, sequenced in a study. TCRdb passed the 5' RACE reads through MiXCR, listing each CDR3 protein once. The sample shows nearly 55,000 distinct CDR3 sequences, approximately 23% of them seen only once. The source material was tumor-infiltrating naive CD4+ T cells sorted from the breast tumor. Subset described: naive CD4+ T cells, CD4+CD45RA+CD25-. These receptors all stem from a female donor with breast cancer.

This clonotype was picked up many times. This chain links TRBV20-1 with TRBJ1-5, with 10 bases lining up with TRBD1. The CDR3 sequence is 14 residues long. Germline CDR1 reads DFQATT; CDR2 reads SNEGSKA (reference sequence). Germline trimming cut 4 bases from V and 6 bases from J; bases unmatched to any gene: 6. CDR3: CSATGTGDSQPQHF. The CDR3 bases are TGCAGTGCTACCGGGACAGGGGATTCTCAGCCCCAGCATTTT.

In regard to this clonotype: Mismatch with germline at one junction end may stem from a read error. V is TRBV20-1 and J is TRBJ2-7; 14 bases are a match to TRBD2. Germline V gene lookup returns CDR1 DFQATT and CDR2 SNEGSKA (reference sequence). The CDR3 is made up of 15 amino acids. The CDR3, as DNA: TGCAGTGCTGGGGGGACTAGCGGGAGTATCTACGAGCTGTACTTC. Protein sequence: CSAGGTSGSIYELYF.

For this clonotype: One end of the junction is discordant with germline, which a read error may explain. The J gene is TRBJ1-1, the V gene TRBV7-9, with no clear D. Germline CDR1 and CDR2: SEHNR and FQNEAQ (reference sequence). The CDR3 consists of 13 residues. DNA for the CDR3: TGTGCCAGCAGCTTAGTGGAAGACACTGGAGCTTTCTTT. It specifies CASSLVEDTGAFF.

The chain's CDR3 is CASSFLAGGPGEQYF. For the CDR3, the DNA is TGCGCCAGCAGCTTCTTGGCGGGAGGGCCGGGTGAGCAGTACTTC. The chain recombines TRBV5-1 with TRBJ2-7; 9 nucleotides align to TRBD2. Trimming at V came to 2 bases and at J to 7 bases, leaving 10 bases not matched to a gene. The CDR3 is 15 amino acids. The germline gives CDR1 SGHRS, CDR2 YFSETQ. Together with reference TRBV5-1 and TRBJ2-7, the CDR3 gives the full variable domain: KAGVTQTPRYLIKTRGQQVTLSCSPISGHRSVSWYQQTPGQGLQFLFEYFSETQRNKGNFPGRFSGRQFSNSRSEMNVSTLELGDSALYLCASSFLAGGPGEQYFGPGTRLTVT.

This clonotype was seen only a few times. The CDR3 DNA sequence: TGCAGTGCTAGGACGGGACGGAACAATCAGCCCCAGCATTTT. This sequence encodes CSARTGRNNQPQHF. The chain recombines TRBV20-1 with TRBJ1-5; tentatively, D is TRBD1 (5 bases). The CDR3 is 14 residues long. The V and J ends lost 3 bases and 3 bases respectively, with 12 bases between them. CDR1 is DFQATT, CDR2 SNEGSKA, per germline (reference sequence).

This clonotype appeared a few times. The chain carries TRBV6-5 and TRBJ2-1; TRBD1 aligns across 7 bases. Germline V gene sequence: CDR1 MNHEY, CDR2 SVGAGI. V shed 5 bases and J 4 bases; nucleotides not matched to a gene: 17. This CDR3 has 18 amino acids. The DNA for the CDR3 is TGTGCCAGCAGTCGTGCCTTCTCCGGGACAGAATTTTACAATGAGCAGTTCTTC. It yields the protein CASSRAFSGTEFYNEQFF.

The chain's CDR3 is CASRAGQGGYNEQFF. DNA of the CDR3: TGTGCCAGCAGGGCCGGACAGGGGGGCTACAATGAGCAGTTCTTC. The chain recombines TRBV28 with TRBJ2-1, with 10 bases that match TRBD1. CDR1 is MDHEN and CDR2 is SYDVKM in the germline V gene. J was trimmed by 3 bases and V by 6 bases; bases with no gene match: 5. The CDR3 extends over 15 amino acids.

On this clonotype: As the CDR3 is not closed by the conserved phenylalanine or tryptophan, this likely results from a read error. The chain joins TRBV6-5 to TRBJ2-3; 8 positions match TRBD2. Germline loops: CDR1 MNHEY, CDR2 SVGAGI. Trimming removed 4 bases from V and 4 bases from J; junction bases left unmatched: 4. The CDR3 spans 14 residues. CDR3 sequence (DNA): TGTGCCAGCAGTTCGGGACTAGGCGCAGATACGCAGTATTCT. This encodes CASSSGLGADTQYS.

The chain has TRBV20-1 and TRBJ2-3, with TRBD2 identical over 16 bases. The J segment lost 0 bases and the V segment lost 5 bases, leaving 8 bases of the junction unmatched. The CDR3 is made up of 18 amino acids. Germline CDR1 reads DFQATT; CDR2 reads SNEGSKA (reference sequence). Here the CDR3 DNA reads TGCAGTGCTCAAGTGGGACTAGCGGGAGGGTTAAGCACAGATACGCAGTATTTT. It codes for CSAQVGLAGGLSTDTQYF.

This clonotype was seen many times. The chain recombines TRBV20-1 with TRBJ2-5; 7 nucleotides agree with TRBD1. CDR3 length: 14 amino acids. V dropped 6 bases and J dropped 5; count of bases not matched to a gene: 12. Germline V gene data show CDR1 as DFQATT and CDR2 as SNEGSKA (reference sequence). The CDR3 region is CSARGDRVDETQYF. The CDR3 nucleotides read TGCAGTGCGAGGGGTGACAGGGTGGACGAGACCCAGTACTTC.

This clonotype was counted a few times. The chain carries TRBV29-1 and TRBJ2-1; 13 bases agree with TRBD2. From germline, CDR1 is SQVTM and CDR2 ANQGSEA. The junction had 3 bases not matched to a gene; V was cut back by 5 bases and J by 5 bases. CDR3 length: 14 amino acids. This chain's CDR3 is CSVRTSGRNNEQFF. Here the CDR3 DNA reads TGCAGCGTTCGGACTAGCGGGAGAAACAATGAGCAGTTCTTC.

Only a few counts were recorded for this clonotype. This chain joins TRBV4-2 and TRBJ2-3; 14 nucleotides agree with TRBD2. The V segment lost 8 bases and the J segment 2 bases; nucleotides outside the gene matches: 3. The V gene's germline CDR1 is LGHNA and CDR2 YNFKEQ. The CDR3 is 15 residues long. The chain's CDR3 is CASRTSGGSTDTQYF. CDR3 coding DNA: TGTGCCAGCCGGACTAGCGGGGGGTCCACAGATACGCAGTATTTT.

This clonotype was seen a few times. The genes are TRBV5-1 and TRBJ2-2, with TRBD1 identical over 9 bases. Germline loops: CDR1 SGHRS, CDR2 YFSETQ. With V trimmed by 6 bases and J by 3 bases, 15 bases remained unmatched. The CDR3 consists of 18 residues. CDR3 sequence reads: CASTPNPTGGADTGELFF. The CDR3 nucleotides are TGCGCCAGCACCCCGAACCCTACAGGGGGCGCGGACACCGGGGAGCTGTTTTTT.

The chain is built from TRBV11-2 and TRBJ2-5; D may correspond to TRBD1 or TRBD2 (5 bases each). The germline CDR1 and CDR2 sequences are SGHAT and FQNNGV. The CDR3 is 14 residues long. V was trimmed by 6 bases and J by 4 bases, leaving 15 bases between them. CDR3 sequence reads: CASSSGTGGETQYF. The CDR3 coding sequence is TGTGCCAGCAGTTCGGGGACCGGTGGAGAGACCCAGTACTTC. Looking up the rest from reference TRBV11-2 and TRBJ2-5 gives the full variable domain: EAGVAQSPRYKIIEKRQSVAFWCNPISGHATLYWYQQILGQGPKLLIQFQNNGVVDDSQLPKDRFSAERLKGVDSTLKIQPAKLEDSAVYLCASSSGTGGETQYFGPGTRLLVL.

The chain joins TRBV30 to TRBJ1-5, with a possible D match to TRBD1 (5 bases). CDR1 and CDR2 from the germline V gene are GTSNPN and SVGIG (reference sequence). Trimming removed 3 bases at V and 7 bases at J, with 13 bases between. The length of the CDR3 is 13 residues. The CDR3 DNA reads TGTGCCTGGAGCGGGACGGTTCGGCAGCCCCAGCATTTT. Its translation is CAWSGTVRQPQHF.

This clonotype is medium-sized within its sample. The V call is TRBV5-1, the J call TRBJ2-7; the D is unclear. V lost 5 bases and J lost 2, with 11 bases in between. Germline loops: CDR1 SGHRS, CDR2 YFSETQ. The length of the CDR3 is 13 residues. CDR3 sequence reads: CASRSLEAYEQYF. Written as DNA, the CDR3 is TGCGCCAGCAGGAGCCTAGAGGCCTACGAGCAGTACTTC.

The rearrangement links TRBV20-1 to TRBJ2-7; D is possibly TRBD1 (8 bases). V was cut by 1 base and J by 6 bases, with 16 bases left in between. The CDR3 contains 14 residues. The germline V gene encodes CDR1 DFQATT and CDR2 SNEGSKA (reference sequence). CDR3 nucleotides: TGCAGTGCTAGAGCGGGGGGCAGGGGGCCCGAGCAGTACTTC. This sequence encodes CSARAGGRGPEQYF.

This clonotype appeared many times. The chain links TRBV25-1 to TRBJ1-6; possible D gene TRBD1, 6 bases. CDR1 MGHDK and CDR2 SYGVNS come from the germline V gene. The CDR3 loop spans 14 amino acids. Trimming left V 6 bases short and J 2 bases short, with 8 bases between. The CDR3 region has the DNA TGTGCCAGCAGGACAGGAACCTATAATTCACCCCTCCACTTT. Encoded protein: CASRTGTYNSPLHF.

This clonotype has a handful of counts. The chain joins TRBV5-1 to TRBJ2-2; weak D call: TRBD2 (5 bases). Germline V CDR1 and CDR2: SGHRS, YFSETQ. Deletions cut 5 bases from V and 3 bases from J, with 8 bases between. The CDR3 is made up of 13 amino acids. CDR3 region: CASRRVDTGELFF. The CDR3 DNA reads TGCGCCAGCAGGAGGGTTGACACCGGGGAGCTGTTTTTT.

The table lists this clonotype with a few counts. CDR3 sequence: CSVGKAGEADTQYF. The CDR3 DNA follows: TGCAGCGTTGGAAAAGCGGGAGAGGCAGATACGCAGTATTTT. This chain uses TRBV29-1 with TRBJ2-3; 8 bases fit TRBD2. Per germline, CDR1 SQVTM and CDR2 ANQGSEA. This CDR3 comprises 14 residues. Unmatched junction bases numbered 7, after V lost 4 bases and J lost 4 bases.

The V and J genes are TRBV4-1 and TRBJ2-5; maybe TRBD2 (6 bases). Trimming left V 2 bases short and J 7 bases short, with 11 bases between. The length of the CDR3 is 13 residues. CDR1 and CDR2 (germline): MGHRA, YSYEKL. CDR3 DNA sequence: TGCGCCAGCAGCCAAAACCACGGGGGGACCCAGTACTTC. Translation gives CASSQNHGGTQYF.

This clonotype was detected a few times. J is TRBJ1-1 and V is TRBV6-5, with 7 bases identical to TRBD1. The CDR3 totals 15 residues. J lost 1 base, V lost 5 bases, and 7 bases had no gene match. Germline V CDR1 and CDR2: MNHEY, SVGAGI. The CDR3 DNA sequence: TGTGCCAGCAGTCAACACGGACAGGCGAACACTGAAGCTTTCTTT. This translates into CASSQHGQANTEAFF.

The chain employs TRBV5-1 and TRBJ1-2, with D uncertain. Germline V gene sequence: CDR1 SGHRS, CDR2 YFSETQ. Trimming pared 0 bases from V and 3 bases from J, leaving 9 bases between. This CDR3 spans 14 amino acids. CDR3: CASSLGWGYYGYTF. The CDR3 DNA is TGCGCCAGCAGCTTGGGATGGGGATACTATGGCTACACCTTC. Complete variable domain (other parts from reference TRBV5-1 and TRBJ1-2): KAGVTQTPRYLIKTRGQQVTLSCSPISGHRSVSWYQQTPGQGLQFLFEYFSETQRNKGNFPGRFSGRQFSNSRSEMNVSTLELGDSALYLCASSLGWGYYGYTFGSGTRLTVV.